This T cell receptor beta chain was obtained from a study of CD8 T cells in ankylosing spondylitis. Overall study findings and caveats: A number of the motif variants had already been described in reactive arthritis synovial fluid and blood. Reportedly, disease-linked clones are significantly enriched in ankylosing spondylitis patients' matched synovial fluid.

V lost 3 bases, J lost 0 bases, and 12 bases lay in between. Germline V lookup: CDR1 SNHLY, CDR2 FYNNEI. CDR3 size: 16 residues. TCRdb called the 5' RACE reads again in MiXCR, with one record for every CDR3 protein. The sample contains about 360,000 distinct CDR3 sequences, roughly 22% of which appear only once. This clonotype appeared a few times. The antigen is unknown. Sequencing was carried out using blood, either unsorted or a sorted T cell fraction (not recorded which). The V and J genes are TRBV2 and TRBJ2-1, with D possibly being TRBD1 or TRBD2 (5 bases each). The sequence came from a male donor with ankylosing spondylitis or in good health (not recorded which). CDR3 in amino acids: CASSEGLGDSYNEQFF. The CDR3 region has the DNA TGTGCCAGCAGTGAGGGTTTGGGGGACTCCTACAATGAGCAGTTCTTC. Supplemented by reference TRBV2 and TRBJ2-1, the full variable domain reads EPEVTQTPSHQVTQMGQEVILRCVPISNHLYFYWYRQILGQKVEFLVSFYNNEISEKSEIFDDQFSVERPDGSNFTLKIRSTKLEDSAMYFCASSEGLGDSYNEQFFGPGTRLTVL.